This passage covers 31 T cell receptor beta chains from one sample sequenced in a study of neoadjuvant anti-PD-1 for oral cavity cancer. Sequenced by immunoSEQ multiplex PCR; TCRdb stores in-frame clones only, minus some. The repertoire holds more than 12,000 clones, roughly 72% seen once, with less than 3% in the top ten. Here the sequenced sample was PBMCs, taken before nivolumab (anti-PD-1) treatment. Receptors originate from a person aged 35-80 years with oral cavity squamous cell carcinoma.

The chain links TRBV20-1 to TRBJ1-1, with D unresolved. Germline assignment: CDR1 DFQATT and CDR2 SNEGSKA (reference sequence). The CDR3 extends over 11 amino acids. Trimming took 4 bases from V and 8 from J, leaving 11 bases between them. The CDR3 region is CSATKTPEAFF. For the CDR3, the DNA is TGCAGTGCTACAAAGACACCCGAAGCTTTCTTT.

The sample holds a few counts of this clone. The chain couples TRBV9 to TRBJ1-3; TRBD1 matches 9 bases. The CDR3 is 17 residues long. V shed 2 bases, J shed 6 bases, and the junction held 12 bases outside the gene matches. Germline V CDR1 and CDR2: SGDLS, YYNGEE. The CDR3 here is CASSVGTGKVPQNTIYF. In DNA, the CDR3 is TGTGCCAGCAGCGTGGGGACAGGGAAGGTGCCCCAAAACACCATATATTTT.

This chain joins TRBV4-1 and TRBJ2-2, with TRBD2 as a possible D gene (6 bases). The CDR3 runs to 16 residues. The germline CDR1 and CDR2 sequences are MGHRA and YSYEKL. V lost 4 bases to trimming and J lost 2 bases, with 14 bases between them. CDR3 loop: CASSPGGTINTGELFF. CDR3 DNA sequence: TGCGCCAGCAGCCCTGGGGGGACCATAAACACCGGGGAGCTGTTTTTT.

Points on this clone: Its ends do not fully match the called genes, so a read error is possible. In DNA form, the CDR3 reads TGTGCCAGCAGACCTAGGACAGGTACGCAGTATTTT. Protein sequence: CASRPRTGTQYF. This chain connects TRBV6-5 to TRBJ2-3; 7 nucleotides agree with TRBD1. The CDR3 has 12 amino acids. Per the germline V gene, CDR1 is MNHEY and CDR2 is SVGAGI.

The J gene is TRBJ1-2, the V gene TRBV19; D is unresolved. The CDR3 loop spans 12 amino acids. Germline V gene data show CDR1 as LNHDA and CDR2 as SQIVND (reference sequence). Between the trimmed V and J ends, which lost 7 bases and 7 bases, there was a span of 13 bases. CDR3 loop: CASTTLGGGYTF. The CDR3 nucleotides are TGTGCCAGTACCACCCTGGGAGGTGGCTACACCTTC.

This clone showed up just a few times. The chain joins TRBV7-9 to TRBJ1-1; 9 positions match TRBD1. CDR3 length equals 15 residues. CDR1 is SEHNR, CDR2 FQNEAQ, per germline (reference sequence). Unmatched junction bases numbered 9, after V lost 4 bases and J lost 6 bases. The CDR3 DNA sequence: TGTGCCAGCAGCTATTCCACAGGGGGCTACCCTGAAGCTTTCTTT. This sequence encodes CASSYSTGGYPEAFF. The whole variable domain, filled in from reference TRBV7-9 and TRBJ1-1, reads DTGVSQNPRHKITKRGQNVTFRCDPISEHNRLYWYRQTLGQGPEFLTYFQNEAQLEKSRLLSDRFSAERPKGSFSTLEIQRTEQGDSAMYLCASSYSTGGYPEAFFGQGTRLTVV.

In this sample, this clone turned up once. The chain carries TRBV15 and TRBJ2-3; tentatively, D is TRBD2 (6 bases). Trimming took 0 bases from V and 10 from J, leaving 11 bases between them. The germline V gene has CDR1 LNHNV and CDR2 YYDKDF (reference sequence). The CDR3 runs to 13 residues. CDR3 region: CATSRDKTSSQYF. The CDR3 DNA follows: TGTGCCACCAGCAGAGATAAAACTAGCTCGCAGTATTTT.

V gene TRBV30 combines with J gene TRBJ1-2; no clear D gene. This CDR3 comprises 14 residues. V was trimmed by 0 bases and J by 8 bases, leaving 16 bases between them. The germline V gene encodes CDR1 GTSNPN and CDR2 SVGIG (reference sequence). In nucleotides, the CDR3 is TGTGCCTGGAGTGTTTCTAGGTTGGGAGGAGGCTACACCTTC. This codes for CAWSVSRLGGGYTF.

V is TRBV25-1 and J is TRBJ2-7, with D hard to call. The CDR3 is made up of 13 amino acids. The germline gives CDR1 MGHDK, CDR2 SYGVNS. The germline V and J ends were trimmed by 7 bases and 0 bases, with 10 bases remaining between them. CDR3 nucleotides: TGTGCCAGCACCTGGACGAGCTCCTACGAGCAGTACTTC. Translation gives CASTWTSSYEQYF.

The V and J genes are TRBV10-1 and TRBJ2-2; 10 bases are shared with TRBD2. Germline V gene data show CDR1 as WNHNN and CDR2 as SYGVQD (reference sequence). This CDR3 spans 14 amino acids. Trimming at V came to 6 bases and at J to 7 bases, leaving 5 bases not matched to a gene. The CDR3 sequence: CASSPSGSGGELFF. CDR3 bases: TGCGCCAGCAGCCCTAGCGGGAGTGGCGGGGAGCTGTTTTTT.

This chain uses TRBV7-9 with TRBJ1-1; 8 nucleotides agree with TRBD1. CDR1 is SEHNR and CDR2 is FQNEAQ in the germline V gene (reference sequence). This CDR3 has 16 residues. After removal of 6 bases from V and 0 bases from J, the junction contained 9 bases not matched to a gene. The DNA of the CDR3 is TGTGCCAGCAGGGATGGGACAGGTGGGATGAACACTGAAGCTTTCTTT. Protein sequence: CASRDGTGGMNTEAFF.

The rearrangement joins TRBV15 to TRBJ1-1; D remains unclear. There are 15 residues in the CDR3. Germline V gene sequence: CDR1 LNHNV, CDR2 YYDKDF (reference sequence). Trimming shortened V by 0 bases and J by 5 bases, and 13 bases separated the two germline ends. CDR3 bases: TGTGCCACCAGCAGAGATCGGGTAGGGCCTACTGAAGCTTTCTTT. The encoded protein is CATSRDRVGPTEAFF.

This chain connects TRBV6-9 to TRBJ2-3; D perhaps matches TRBD1 (6 bases). V shed 6 bases and J shed 2 bases, with 21 bases lying between them. Looked up from germline, CDR1 is MNHGY and CDR2 is SVAAGI. The CDR3 totals 17 residues. The CDR3 region is CASSSCLWGPITDTQYF. In DNA form, the CDR3 reads TGTGCCAGCAGCTCCTGTTTGTGGGGGCCGATCACAGATACGCAGTATTTT.

The chain joins TRBV28 to TRBJ1-2; tentative D call: TRBD1 (6 bases). Trimming pared 6 bases from V and 0 bases from J, leaving 8 bases between. CDR1 is MDHEN and CDR2 is SYDVKM in the germline V gene. The CDR3 contains 13 residues. CDR3 amino acids: CASRRDTNYGYTF. In DNA, the CDR3 is TGTGCCAGCAGACGGGACACTAACTATGGCTACACCTTC.

DNA for the CDR3: TGCAGCGTTGCGGACCCCGGGGAGCTGTTTTTT. Translating gives CSVADPGELFF. The chain joins TRBV29-1 to TRBJ2-2; the D is unclear. The V end lost 4 bases, the J end lost 6 bases, and 6 bases lay between the germline ends. Germline V gives CDR1 SQVTM, CDR2 ANQGSEA. The CDR3 loop spans 11 amino acids.

There are a few counts of this clone. The rearrangement joins TRBV9 to TRBJ2-6; TRBD1 might be the D (6 bases). V was clipped by 0 bases and J by 0 bases, with 19 bases between them. CDR1 and CDR2 (germline): SGDLS, YYNGEE. The CDR3 is 20 amino acids. In DNA, the CDR3 is TGTGCCAGCAGCGTAGCACAGACCGCCCTAGGGGGCTCTGGGGCCAACGTCCTGACTTTC. Translating gives CASSVAQTALGGSGANVLTF.

In its sample, this clone was seen a few times. The chain combines TRBV7-6 with TRBJ2-1; 7 positions match TRBD2. The CDR3 contains 15 residues. With 5 bases clipped from V and 4 bases from J, the junction kept 8 bases outside the gene matches. The germline gives CDR1 SGHVS, CDR2 FNYEAQ. CDR3 nucleotides: TGTGCCAGCAGCCCCTCCCCGGGGGGTTACAATGAGCAGTTCTTC. Residues: CASSPSPGGYNEQFF.

The J gene is TRBJ1-5, the V gene TRBV7-8; possible D gene TRBD1, 6 bases. There are 15 residues in the CDR3. V shed 7 bases and J shed 4 bases, with 17 bases lying between them. Germline lookup yields CDR1 SGHVS and CDR2 FQNEAQ. The CDR3 loop is CASIEGGSLNQPQHF. The CDR3, as DNA: TGTGCCAGCATCGAGGGGGGGAGCCTGAATCAGCCCCAGCATTTT. Complete variable domain (other parts from reference TRBV7-8 and TRBJ1-5): GAGVSQSPRYKVAKRGQDVALRCDPISGHVSLFWYQQALGQGPEFLTYFQNEAQLDKSGLPSDRFFAERPEGSVSTLKIQRTQQEDSAVYLCASIEGGSLNQPQHFGDGTRLSIL.

This chain uses TRBV2 with TRBJ2-4; D is unclear. CDR1 is SNHLY and CDR2 is FYNNEI in the germline V gene. With 4 bases removed from V and 0 bases from J, the gap between germline ends came to 13 bases. The length of the CDR3 is 16 residues. CDR3 DNA sequence: TGTGCCAGCAGTGTTGGCAGCTTACTAGCCAAAAACATTCAGTACTTC. Residues: CASSVGSLLAKNIQYF. The full variable domain, rest sourced from reference TRBV2 and TRBJ2-4, is EPEVTQTPSHQVTQMGQEVILRCVPISNHLYFYWYRQILGQKVEFLVSFYNNEISEKSEIFDDQFSVERPDGSNFTLKIRSTKLEDSAMYFCASSVGSLLAKNIQYFGAGTRLSVL.

The CDR3 loop reads CASSKGRMNTEAFF. CDR3 DNA sequence: TGTGCCAGCAGCAAAGGGAGGATGAACACTGAAGCTTTCTTT. The V and J genes are TRBV21-1 and TRBJ1-1. TRBV21-1 is designated a pseudogene. The CDR3 has 14 amino acids.

V usage is TRBV27 and J usage is TRBJ2-5, with 11 bases lining up with TRBD2. CDR1 is MNHEY, CDR2 SMNVEV, per germline (reference sequence). The CDR3 loop spans 16 amino acids. The V and J ends lost 6 bases and 2 bases, in that order; junction bases with no gene match: 8. The CDR3 DNA reads as TGTGCCAGCAGGACCGGGACTAGCGGTCGACAAGAGACCCAGTACTTC. Its translation is CASRTGTSGRQETQYF.

V gene TRBV4-1 combines with J gene TRBJ1-6; D is unclear. Germline CDR1 and CDR2: MGHRA and YSYEKL. Trimming shortened V by 1 base and J by 8 bases, and 18 bases separated the two germline ends. The CDR3 length is 17 residues. This CDR3 reads CASSQVGSQSPYSPLHF. Written as DNA, the CDR3 is TGCGCCAGCAGCCAAGTCGGCTCACAGAGCCCCTATTCACCCCTCCACTTT.

The J gene is TRBJ2-6, the V gene TRBV27; the D gene is possibly TRBD1 (6 bases). Per germline, CDR1 MNHEY and CDR2 SMNVEV (reference sequence). The CDR3 sequence is 17 residues long. V lost 1 base, J lost 1 base, and 11 bases lay in between. The CDR3 region has the DNA TGTGCCAGCAGTTTATATTATGGACAGTCTGGGGCCAACGTCCTGACTTTC. Its translation is CASSLYYGQSGANVLTF.

V usage is TRBV2 and J usage is TRBJ2-7; D might be TRBD1 (6 bases). The CDR3 loop spans 14 amino acids. Germline CDR1 and CDR2: SNHLY and FYNNEI. V was shortened by 5 bases and J by 1 base, with 12 bases between the two germline ends. The CDR3 DNA follows: TGTGCCAGCAGTTTGGACAGCGAATCCTACGAGCAGTACTTC. It is translated as CASSLDSESYEQYF.

The chain is built from TRBV2 and TRBJ2-5; 7 bases line up with TRBD1. This CDR3 has 13 residues. The germline V gene encodes CDR1 SNHLY and CDR2 FYNNEI. The J segment lost 4 bases and the V segment lost 6 bases, leaving 5 bases of the junction unmatched. The chain's CDR3 is CASRTGYGETQYF. CDR3 bases: TGTGCCAGCAGGACAGGGTATGGAGAGACCCAGTACTTC.

This chain joins TRBV7-8 and TRBJ1-3, with D unresolved. Germline-derived CDR1 and CDR2 are SGHVS and FQNEAQ. Trimming shortened V by 1 base and J by 0 bases, and 7 bases separated the two germline ends. This CDR3 region has 15 residues. The CDR3 loop reads CASSLGSDSGNTIYF. The CDR3 region has the DNA TGTGCCAGCAGCTTAGGGTCTGACTCTGGAAACACCATATATTTT.

The rearrangement links TRBV6-1 to TRBJ2-2; possibly TRBD1 for D (6 bases). This CDR3 is 17 amino acids long. Germline CDR1 reads MNHNS; CDR2 reads SASEGT. The germline V and J ends were trimmed by 3 bases and 4 bases, with 18 bases remaining between them. The CDR3: CASSDYDRTLTTGELFF. CDR3 DNA sequence: TGTGCCAGCAGTGACTACGACAGGACCCTCACCACCGGGGAGCTGTTTTTT.

The V gene is TRBV6-1, the J gene TRBJ2-5; D perhaps matches TRBD1 (6 bases). CDR1 and CDR2 (germline): MNHNS, SASEGT. Between the trimmed V and J ends, which lost 5 bases and 2 bases, there was a span of 12 bases. This CDR3 has 14 amino acids. DNA for the CDR3: TGTGCCAGCAGTCAAGACAGGAATCAAGAGACCCAGTACTTC. Its protein is CASSQDRNQETQYF.

This clone was picked up a small number of times. The chain employs TRBV7-8 and TRBJ2-5, with D possibly matching TRBD2 (6 bases). V shed 5 bases and J shed 3 bases, with 19 bases lying between them. Germline V CDR1 and CDR2: SGHVS, FQNEAQ. The CDR3 covers 16 residues. CDR3 nucleotides: TGTGCCAGCAGCCGCTACCGGGCGGGAACAAAAGAGACCCAGTACTTC. Protein: CASSRYRAGTKETQYF.

The CDR3 sequence is CAWSVGTSNQPQHF. DNA for the CDR3: TGTGCCTGGAGTGTAGGTACTAGCAATCAGCCCCAGCATTTT. The chain uses TRBV30 and TRBJ1-5; unclear D gene. The CDR3 consists of 14 residues. Trimming took 0 bases from V and 0 from J, leaving 6 bases between them. Germline V gene lookup returns CDR1 GTSNPN and CDR2 SVGIG (reference sequence).

The chain carries TRBV10-3 and TRBJ1-2; tentatively, D is TRBD1 (5 bases). Between the trimmed V and J ends, which lost 8 bases and 3 bases, there was a span of 7 bases. CDR1 ENHRY and CDR2 SYGVKD come from the germline V gene. The CDR3 is 11 residues long. For the CDR3, the DNA is TGTGCCATCGAAGGGGACTATGGCTACACCTTC. Encoded protein: CAIEGDYGYTF.